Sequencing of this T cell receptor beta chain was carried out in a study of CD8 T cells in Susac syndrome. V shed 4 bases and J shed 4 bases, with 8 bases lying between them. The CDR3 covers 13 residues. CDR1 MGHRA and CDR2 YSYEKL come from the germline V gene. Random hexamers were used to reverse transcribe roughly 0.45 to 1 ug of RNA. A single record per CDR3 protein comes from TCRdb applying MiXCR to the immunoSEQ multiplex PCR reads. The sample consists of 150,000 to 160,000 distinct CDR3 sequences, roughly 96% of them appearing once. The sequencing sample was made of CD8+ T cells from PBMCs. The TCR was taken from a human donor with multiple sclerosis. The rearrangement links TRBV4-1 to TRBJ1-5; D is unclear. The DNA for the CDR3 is TGCGCCAGCAGCCCCAACGTAAATCAGCCCCAGCATTTT. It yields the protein CASSPNVNQPQHF.